Presented here are 7 T cell receptor beta chains from one specimen sequenced in a study of CD8 T cells in ankylosing spondylitis. TCRdb independently ran MiXCR on the 5' RACE reads; one entry per CDR3 protein. The sample carries 300,000 to 350,000 distinct CDR3 sequences, over 12% recorded once. The sample comprised blood, either unsorted or a sorted T cell fraction (not recorded which). Receptors originate from a male donor with ankylosing spondylitis or in good health (not recorded which).

In its sample, this clonotype was seen a few times. The chain uses TRBV6-5 and TRBJ2-1; perhaps TRBD2 as D (5 bases). Germline CDR1 reads MNHEY; CDR2 reads SVGAGI. V was cut by 6 bases and J by 5 bases, with 8 bases left in between. The CDR3 contains 12 residues. CDR3: CASSRGHNEQFF. Written as DNA, the CDR3 is TGTGCCAGCAGCCGGGGTCACAATGAGCAGTTCTTC.

The chain uses TRBV20-1 and TRBJ1-2, with 11 bases identical to TRBD1. Germline V gene data show CDR1 as DFQATT and CDR2 as SNEGSKA (reference sequence). CDR3 size: 17 residues. V shed 2 bases, J shed 5 bases, and the junction held 13 bases outside the gene matches. The CDR3 here is CSARPPTGTGGTYGYTF. CDR3 DNA: TGCAGTGCTAGACCTCCAACCGGGACAGGGGGGACTTATGGCTACACCTTC.

V is TRBV27 and J is TRBJ2-5; maybe TRBD1 (6 bases). Germline CDR1 and CDR2: MNHEY and SMNVEV (reference sequence). V gave up 5 bases and J gave up 0 bases, with 22 bases separating them. The CDR3 loop spans 18 amino acids. CDR3 coding DNA: TGTGCCAGCAGTCCCGAGGCCGTGGCAGGGGAATACCAAGAGACCCAGTACTTC. This encodes CASSPEAVAGEYQETQYF.

This clonotype was picked up a small number of times. The rearrangement joins TRBV20-1 to TRBJ2-5; D remains ambiguous. This CDR3 has 13 residues. Trimming took 0 bases from V and 2 from J, leaving 7 bases between them. The germline gives CDR1 DFQATT, CDR2 SNEGSKA (reference sequence). CDR3 nucleotides: TGCAGTGCTAGAGATCCCCTTCAAGAGACCCAGTACTTC. It codes for CSARDPLQETQYF.

Ten or more counts support this clonotype. This sequence joins TRBV12-3 or TRBV12-4 and TRBJ2-2, with D hard to call. This CDR3 comprises 14 residues. V was shortened by 2 bases and J by 2 bases, with 6 bases between the two germline ends. The chain's CDR3 is CASSLSRNTGELFF. CDR3 in DNA: TGTGCCAGCAGTTTATCCCGAAACACCGGGGAGCTGTTTTTT.

The chain joins TRBV4-1 to TRBJ2-3, with 10 bases that match TRBD2. The CDR3 runs to 17 residues. Trimming cost V 3 bases and J 10 bases; bases outside gene matches: 16. CDR1 and CDR2 (germline): MGHRA, YSYEKL. The CDR3 DNA reads as TGCGCCAGCAGCCATGAGGGAGCGGGGGGGATCCGTGTAGCGCAGTATTTT. This encodes CASSHEGAGGIRVAQYF.

Ten or more counts support this clonotype. J is TRBJ2-3 and V is TRBV5-1; D unresolved. The CDR3 is 15 residues long. V gave up 1 base and J gave up 3 bases, with 12 bases separating them. Germline-derived CDR1 and CDR2 are SGHRS and YFSETQ. The CDR3 is CASSLRSVQTDTQYF. The DNA for the CDR3 is TGCGCCAGCAGCTTGCGATCCGTTCAAACAGATACGCAGTATTTT.